Presented here are 27 T cell receptor beta chains from one specimen sequenced in a study of control samples from healthy donors and cancer patients. The assay was immunoSEQ multiplex PCR, and TCRdb's table has in-frame clones only and misses some. The repertoire holds tens of thousands of clones, around four fifths seen once, with roughly 44% in the top ten. The sample taken for sequencing was blood. Receptors were obtained from a man aged 60 to 69 in good health.

The genes are TRBV4-3 and TRBJ2-3; D is perhaps TRBD2 (5 bases). The CDR3 has 14 amino acids. V lost 4 bases, J lost 2 bases, and 10 bases lay in between. The germline CDR1 and CDR2 sequences are LGHNA and YSLEER. CDR3 loop: CASSRSGPTDTQYF. The CDR3 nucleotides read TGCGCCAGCAGCCGGAGCGGACCCACAGATACGCAGTATTTT.

This clone occurred a few times. The V and J genes are TRBV5-6 and TRBJ1-3; D is undetermined. The CDR3 spans 16 residues. Trimming left V 1 base short and J 0 bases short, with 11 bases between. Germline CDR1 reads SGHDT; CDR2 reads YYEEEE. This chain's CDR3 is CASSLSRFTSGNTIYF. Written as DNA, the CDR3 is TGTGCCAGCAGCTTGTCCAGGTTTACCTCTGGAAACACCATATATTTT.

As DNA, the CDR3 is TGTGCCAGCAGCTTAATGAGACTAGCGCGCGAGCAGTACTTC. Its protein is CASSLMRLAREQYF. The chain carries TRBV7-8 and TRBJ2-7; 8 nucleotides agree with TRBD2. The CDR3 spans 14 residues. Per germline, CDR1 SGHVS and CDR2 FQNEAQ. The V segment lost 2 bases and the J segment 6 bases; nucleotides outside the gene matches: 6.

The chain couples TRBV11-3 to TRBJ2-7, with 7 bases that match TRBD2. The CDR3 extends over 14 amino acids. Germline V gives CDR1 SGHNT, CDR2 YENEEA. V lost 5 bases, J lost 2 bases, and 6 bases stayed unmatched. In DNA, the CDR3 is TGTGCCAGCAGCCCCGGGGGGTTAGCCTACGAGCAGTACTTC. It translates to CASSPGGLAYEQYF.

The chain combines TRBV7-6 with TRBJ2-1, with 8 bases aligning to TRBD1. The CDR3 consists of 15 residues. Germline V lookup: CDR1 SGHVS, CDR2 FNYEAQ. V lost 3 bases and J lost 1; bases outside the gene matches: 2. Here the CDR3 reads CASSLQGASYNEQFF. CDR3 sequence (DNA): TGTGCCAGCAGCTTGCAGGGGGCATCCTACAATGAGCAGTTCTTC.

The gene calls are TRBV19 and TRBJ1-5; D is ambiguous. Trimming took 7 bases from V and 0 from J, leaving 10 bases between them. Germline values: CDR1 LNHDA, CDR2 SQIVND (reference sequence). The CDR3 consists of 14 residues. The CDR3 DNA follows: TGTGCCAGTAATGGATTCAATAGCAATCAGCCCCAGCATTTT. This sequence encodes CASNGFNSNQPQHF.

The J gene is TRBJ1-2, the V gene TRBV7-2, with D possibly TRBD1 on 6 matching bases. The CDR3 runs 17 residues. The V and J ends lost 2 bases and 3 bases respectively, with 19 bases between them. Germline CDR1 SGHTA, CDR2 FQGNSA. DNA of the CDR3: TGTGCCAGCAGCTTAATTGTGTGGGGGCGCGAGCACTATGGCTACACCTTC. Translation gives CASSLIVWGREHYGYTF.

The V and J genes are TRBV19 and TRBJ1-5, with 8 bases matching TRBD1. Germline values: CDR1 LNHDA, CDR2 SQIVND (reference sequence). This CDR3 comprises 15 residues. The J segment lost 6 bases and the V segment lost 5 bases, leaving 9 bases of the junction unmatched. CDR3 in amino acids: CASSPLDRDCQPQHF. The CDR3 bases are TGTGCCAGTAGTCCATTGGACAGGGACTGTCAGCCCCAGCATTTT.

The chain joins TRBV5-4 to TRBJ2-2, with D possibly being TRBD1 (6 bases). Germline V gene sequence: CDR1 SGHNT, CDR2 YYREEE (reference sequence). The germline V and J ends were trimmed by 3 bases and 9 bases, with 15 bases remaining between them. There are 14 residues in the CDR3. The CDR3 loop is CASSSGTQGWELFF. For the CDR3, the DNA is TGTGCCAGCAGCTCCGGGACACAAGGATGGGAGCTGTTTTTT.

V is TRBV7-2 and J is TRBJ2-5, with a weak D call TRBD2 (6 bases). Germline V gene lookup returns CDR1 SGHTA and CDR2 FQGNSA. V was cut by 5 bases and J by 2 bases, with 15 bases left in between. The CDR3 is 15 residues long. In nucleotides, the CDR3 is TGTGCCAGCAGCCCCCGGAGGGGAAAACAAGAGACCCAGTACTTC. Translated, it gives CASSPRRGKQETQYF.

This clone is a singleton in its sample. The chain employs TRBV6-9 and TRBJ2-7, with D possibly being TRBD2 (5 bases). The CDR3 covers 16 residues. Trimming removed 1 base at V and 5 bases at J, with 18 bases between. Germline assignment: CDR1 MNHGY and CDR2 SVAAGI. The CDR3 loop is CASSYYRRQSRDEQYF. For the CDR3, the DNA is TGTGCCAGCAGTTATTATCGGCGGCAGTCGAGGGACGAGCAGTACTTC.

The chain recombines TRBV30 with TRBJ1-1; D remains ambiguous. CDR1 is GTSNPN and CDR2 is SVGIG in the germline V gene (reference sequence). Trimming shortened V by 7 bases and J by 1 base, and 13 bases separated the two germline ends. The CDR3 loop spans 13 amino acids. The chain's CDR3 is CALIRAGNTEAFF. The CDR3 nucleotides read TGTGCCTTGATCCGTGCTGGGAACACTGAAGCTTTCTTT.

The chain employs TRBV29-1 and TRBJ1-2; D ambiguous. Germline V lookup: CDR1 SQVTM, CDR2 ANQGSEA. There are 12 residues in the CDR3. V lost 0 bases and J 2 bases, leaving 4 bases between the germline ends. The CDR3 region is CSVEEENYGYTF. The CDR3 DNA reads as TGCAGCGTTGAAGAGGAGAACTATGGCTACACCTTC.

The rearrangement links TRBV18 to TRBJ2-1; D not resolved. CDR3 length: 15 residues. CDR1 is KGHSH and CDR2 is LQKENI in the germline V gene. Trimming cost V 1 base and J 0 bases, with 7 bases left between them. CDR3 nucleotide sequence: TGTGCCAGCTCACCACAGGCCAGCTCCTACAATGAGCAGTTCTTC. Amino acids: CASSPQASSYNEQFF.

V usage is TRBV4-3 and J usage is TRBJ1-1; D might be TRBD1 (5 bases). Germline values: CDR1 LGHNA, CDR2 YSLEER. CDR3 size: 13 residues. V dropped 5 bases and J dropped 0 bases, with 7 bases sitting between them. The CDR3 nucleotides read TGCGCCAGCAGCAGACAGCTGAACACTGAAGCTTTCTTT. Encoded protein: CASSRQLNTEAFF.

The chain is built from TRBV19 and TRBJ1-2, with D unclear. CDR3 length: 15 residues. The germline CDR1 and CDR2 sequences are LNHDA and SQIVND (reference sequence). V gave up 3 bases and J gave up 2 bases, with 13 bases separating them. CDR3 amino acids: CASSIQASANYGYTF. The CDR3 nucleotides are TGTGCCAGTAGTATTCAAGCCAGCGCAAACTATGGCTACACCTTC.

The J gene is TRBJ2-5, the V gene TRBV24-1; D tentatively fits TRBD1 or TRBD2 (6 bases each). V dropped 4 bases and J dropped 5 bases, with 19 bases sitting between them. The CDR3 is made up of 16 amino acids. Per the germline V gene, CDR1 is KGHDR and CDR2 is SFDVKD. The chain's CDR3 is CATSDPGLGGLETQYF. The CDR3 bases are TGTGCCACCAGTGACCCGGGCCTGGGGGGCCTGGAGACCCAGTACTTC.

The gene calls are TRBV7-9 and TRBJ2-1, with D tentatively TRBD2 (5 bases). The CDR3 has 16 amino acids. Germline V gives CDR1 SEHNR, CDR2 FQNEAQ (reference sequence). The ends were cut back, 5 bases at V and 3 bases at J, with 17 bases in the middle. CDR3 nucleotides: TGTGCCAGCAGCCGTCCGCCCAGCGGTTTCTACAATGAGCAGTTCTTC. Translating gives CASSRPPSGFYNEQFF.

The chain carries TRBV4-3 and TRBJ1-5; D is unresolved. V shed 0 bases and J shed 4 bases, with 22 bases lying between them. Germline-derived CDR1 and CDR2 are LGHNA and YSLEER. The CDR3 sequence is 19 residues long. CDR3 in DNA: TGCGCCAGCAGCCAAGATCGAGACTTGGACCGGGTGGGTAATCAGCCCCAGCATTTT. This encodes CASSQDRDLDRVGNQPQHF.

The chain employs TRBV4-3 and TRBJ2-5, with TRBD2 matching 11 bases. The CDR3 extends over 17 amino acids. Per germline, CDR1 LGHNA and CDR2 YSLEER. J gave up 2 bases and V 3 bases, and 8 bases lay outside the gene matches. The CDR3 region is CASSQYTSGSLQETQYF. The DNA for the CDR3 is TGCGCCAGCAGCCAGTATACTAGCGGGAGCCTTCAAGAGACCCAGTACTTC.

This chain links TRBV7-9 with TRBJ1-1, with 7 nucleotides matching TRBD1. CDR3 length: 15 amino acids. Germline values: CDR1 SEHNR, CDR2 FQNEAQ (reference sequence). After removal of 3 bases from V and 1 base from J, the junction contained 5 bases not matched to a gene. CDR3: CASSFLGQTNTEAFF. The CDR3 region has the DNA TGTGCCAGCAGCTTTCTGGGACAGACGAACACTGAAGCTTTCTTT.

The chain recombines TRBV7-2 with TRBJ1-1, with D perhaps matching TRBD1 (6 bases). Germline CDR1 is SGHTA and CDR2 is FQGNSA. Deletions cut 2 bases from V and 0 bases from J, with 19 bases between. The CDR3 totals 18 residues. CDR3 nucleotides: TGTGCCAGCAGCTTAAAAGTAGGGGGATGGGGGTTGAACACTGAAGCTTTCTTT. Its translation: CASSLKVGGWGLNTEAFF.

J is TRBJ1-1 and V is TRBV6-2 or TRBV6-3, with 9 bases matching TRBD1. Germline CDR1 MNHEY, CDR2 SVGEGT. V trimming: 6 bases; J trimming: 6 bases; junction bases outside the gene matches: 8. The CDR3 is made up of 14 amino acids. CDR3 in DNA: TGTGCCAGCAGCCCGGGACAGGGCTTTTCTGAAGCTTTCTTT. Translated: CASSPGQGFSEAFF.

The rearrangement joins TRBV5-6 to TRBJ2-1; D ambiguous. Germline V lookup: CDR1 SGHDT, CDR2 YYEEEE. The length of the CDR3 is 13 residues. V lost 1 base to trimming and J lost 3 bases, with 5 bases between them. CDR3 amino acids: CASSLTLYNEQFF. The CDR3 DNA follows: TGTGCCAGCAGCTTGACCCTCTACAATGAGCAGTTCTTC.

The chain couples TRBV11-2 to TRBJ2-2; 8 bases agree with TRBD2. Germline V gene lookup returns CDR1 SGHAT and CDR2 FQNNGV. J was trimmed by 6 bases and V by 1 base; bases with no gene match: 7. CDR3 length: 16 amino acids. CDR3 DNA: TGTGCCAGCAGCTTAGGGGCTAGCGGGCGGGCCGGGGAGCTGTTTTTT. Encoded protein: CASSLGASGRAGELFF.

The chain is built from TRBV4-3 and TRBJ1-5; D possibly corresponds to TRBD1 (6 bases). There are 18 residues in the CDR3. Germline V gene sequence: CDR1 LGHNA, CDR2 YSLEER. Trimming took off 0 bases at V and 2 bases at J, with 17 bases between the two ends. In DNA, the CDR3 is TGCGCCAGCAGCCAAGATAACGGGGGGCTCGGGGGCAATCAGCCCCAGCATTTT. It codes for CASSQDNGGLGGNQPQHF.

V gene TRBV28 combines with J gene TRBJ2-6; D not resolved. Between the trimmed V and J ends, which lost 5 bases and 1 base, there was a span of 9 bases. The CDR3 has 15 residues. Germline assignment: CDR1 MDHEN and CDR2 SYDVKM. The DNA of the CDR3 is TGTGCCAGCAGTCAAGTCTTTTCTGGGGCCAACGTCCTGACTTTC. Its protein is CASSQVFSGANVLTF.